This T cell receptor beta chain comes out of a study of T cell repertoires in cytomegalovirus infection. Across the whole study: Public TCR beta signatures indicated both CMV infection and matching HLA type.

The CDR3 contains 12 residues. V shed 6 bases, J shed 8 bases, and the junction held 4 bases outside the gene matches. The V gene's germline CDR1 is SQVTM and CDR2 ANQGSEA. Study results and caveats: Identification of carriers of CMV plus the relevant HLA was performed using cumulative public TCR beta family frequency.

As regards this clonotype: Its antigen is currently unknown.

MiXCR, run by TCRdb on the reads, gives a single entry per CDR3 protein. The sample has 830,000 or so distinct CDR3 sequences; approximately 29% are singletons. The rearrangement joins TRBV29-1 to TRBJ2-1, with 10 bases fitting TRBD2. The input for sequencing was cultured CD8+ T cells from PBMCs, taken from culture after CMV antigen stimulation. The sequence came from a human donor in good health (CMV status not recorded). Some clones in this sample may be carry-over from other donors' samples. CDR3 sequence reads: CSVHGTSDEQFF. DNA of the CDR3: TGCAGCGTACATGGGACTAGCGATGAGCAGTTCTTC.